The 24 T cell receptor beta chains below come from one sample, sequenced in a study of blood T cell repertoires in COVID-19 (dated by TCRdb to about 2020). Library preparation was by the immunoSEQ multiplex PCR assay. Entries here come from immuneACCESS through TCRdb and include only in-frame sequences with V and J called. Some clones fail to appear in such tables; in the studies checked, an unresolved V gene covers under half of the shortfall, and the cause of the remainder is unknown. The sample yields roughly 370,000 clones; around 87% were counted once. About a tenth of the sample lies in the top ten. Sequences were obtained from PBMCs or T cells enriched from blood (not recorded which). These receptors were collected from a woman aged 45 to 65 who had recovered from COVID-19.

The chain links TRBV7-2 to TRBJ2-1; 7 bases fit TRBD1. The ends lost 1 base at V and 5 bases at J; junction bases unmatched: 5. Germline lookup yields CDR1 SGHTA and CDR2 FQGNSA. The length of the CDR3 is 15 residues. CDR3 protein: CASSLEGANHNEQFF. The CDR3 DNA sequence: TGTGCCAGCAGCTTAGAGGGGGCAAACCACAATGAGCAGTTCTTC.

The chain joins TRBV4-2 to TRBJ2-1, with TRBD1 matching over 8 bases. The trim removed 1 base at V and 5 bases at J, leaving 7 bases unmatched. The CDR3 covers 16 residues. Germline V gives CDR1 LGHNA, CDR2 YNFKEQ. As DNA, the CDR3 is TGTGCCAGCAGCCAAGTAAGGCAGGGGGCCCACAATGAGCAGTTCTTC. Translating gives CASSQVRQGAHNEQFF.

The V and J genes are TRBV28 and TRBJ1-2, with a tentative D call TRBD1 (6 bases). V was shortened by 7 bases and J by 4 bases, with 16 bases between the two germline ends. From germline, CDR1 is MDHEN and CDR2 SYDVKM. The CDR3 sequence is 14 residues long. As DNA, the CDR3 is TGTGCCAGCAAGGGACACCGGACCCTCTATGGCTACACCTTC. This sequence encodes CASKGHRTLYGYTF.

V usage is TRBV3-1 (or the pseudogene TRBV3-2) and J usage is TRBJ2-6, with D possibly TRBD2 on 5 matching bases. V was trimmed by 3 bases and J by 4 bases, leaving 13 bases between them. The CDR3 consists of 16 residues. In germline, CDR1 is LGHDT, CDR2 YNNKEL (reference sequence). This chain's CDR3 is CASSQGDGSGANVLTF. The CDR3 DNA follows: TGTGCCAGCAGCCAGGGAGACGGATCAGGGGCCAACGTCCTGACTTTC.

The chain carries TRBV4-1 and TRBJ1-5, with TRBD1 identical over 7 bases. The V gene end was trimmed by 2 bases and the J gene end by 3 bases; junction bases not matched to a gene: 7. There are 16 residues in the CDR3. CDR1 MGHRA and CDR2 YSYEKL come from the germline V gene. CDR3 residues: CASSQLPGTVNQPQHF. The CDR3 DNA reads TGCGCCAGCAGCCAACTCCCCGGGACAGTCAATCAGCCCCAGCATTTT.

The V call is TRBV7-8, the J call TRBJ1-2, with D hard to call. Germline loops: CDR1 SGHVS, CDR2 FQNEAQ. Trimming took 3 bases from V and 7 from J, leaving 15 bases between them. This CDR3 is 14 amino acids long. The CDR3 spells CASSFGLAYGGYTF. CDR3 in DNA: TGTGCCAGCAGCTTCGGGTTGGCCTACGGTGGCTACACCTTC.

The chain combines TRBV5-1 with TRBJ1-1; weak D call: TRBD1 (6 bases). This CDR3 contains 16 residues. V gave up 3 bases and J gave up 4 bases, with 19 bases separating them. CDR1 and CDR2 from the germline V gene are SGHRS and YFSETQ. The DNA for the CDR3 is TGCGCCAGCAGCTATACCGGGACAATTCTATCCACTGAAGCTTTCTTT. Translated: CASSYTGTILSTEAFF.

This clone has only a few counts. The chain couples TRBV6-5 to TRBJ1-6, with TRBD1 as a possible D gene (5 bases). CDR3 length: 14 residues. The V gene lost 6 bases and the J gene lost 7 bases, with 13 bases spanning the gap. Germline CDR1 reads MNHEY; CDR2 reads SVGAGI. The CDR3 loop is CASRGAFENSPLHF. DNA of the CDR3: TGTGCCAGCAGAGGGGCGTTCGAGAATTCACCCCTCCACTTT.

The chain uses TRBV7-2 and TRBJ2-2; 7 positions agree with TRBD2. Germline V lookup: CDR1 SGHTA, CDR2 FQGNSA. The V gene end was trimmed by 1 base and the J gene end by 1 base; junction bases not matched to a gene: 3. The CDR3 sequence is 16 residues long. CDR3 DNA sequence: TGTGCCAGCAGCTTAGTGCCTAGCGGGAACACCGGGGAGCTGTTTTTT. It is translated as CASSLVPSGNTGELFF.

J is TRBJ1-2 and V is TRBV7-9; D is perhaps TRBD1 (5 bases). V dropped 6 bases and J dropped 3 bases, with 11 bases sitting between them. Looked up from germline, CDR1 is SEHNR and CDR2 is FQNEAQ (reference sequence). The CDR3 extends over 13 amino acids. CDR3: CASSSDSDYGYTF. The CDR3 nucleotides read TGTGCCAGCAGTTCAGACAGTGACTATGGCTACACCTTC.

V usage is TRBV5-1 and J usage is TRBJ2-1, with TRBD2 matching 16 bases. The junction had 9 bases not matched to a gene; V was cut back by 4 bases and J by 8 bases. Germline loops: CDR1 SGHRS, CDR2 YFSETQ. The CDR3 sequence is 17 residues long. The CDR3 here is CASSRPGTSGGAHEQFF. The CDR3 DNA follows: TGCGCCAGCAGCCGACCCGGGACTAGCGGGGGGGCCCATGAGCAGTTCTTC. The full variable domain, its missing parts supplied by reference TRBV5-1 and TRBJ2-1, is KAGVTQTPRYLIKTRGQQVTLSCSPISGHRSVSWYQQTPGQGLQFLFEYFSETQRNKGNFPGRFSGRQFSNSRSEMNVSTLELGDSALYLCASSRPGTSGGAHEQFFGPGTRLTVL.

This sequence joins TRBV5-5 and TRBJ1-1, with D possibly matching TRBD1 (5 bases). From germline, CDR1 is SGHKS and CDR2 YYEKEE (reference sequence). The CDR3 loop spans 14 amino acids. Trimming took 0 bases from V and 5 from J, leaving 11 bases between them. Here the CDR3 DNA reads TGTGCCAGCAGCTTGGCGCACGCAGGGACTGAAGCTTTCTTT. This encodes CASSLAHAGTEAFF.

The V call is TRBV30, the J call TRBJ1-3; D is unresolved. Germline V CDR1 and CDR2: GTSNPN, SVGIG (reference sequence). V shed 2 bases and J shed 3 bases, with 5 bases lying between them. CDR3 length equals 12 residues. CDR3 loop: CAWSFLGNTIYF. CDR3 coding DNA: TGTGCCTGGAGTTTCCTTGGAAACACCATATATTTT.

The chain recombines TRBV28 with TRBJ1-2; a possible D gene is TRBD1 (6 bases). This CDR3 is 17 amino acids long. V was trimmed by 3 bases and J by 5 bases, leaving 22 bases between them. Germline CDR1 is MDHEN and CDR2 is SYDVKM. CDR3 nucleotide sequence: TGTGCCAGCAGTTTTTCGGCAGGGGTCACGGTAGGGTATGGCTACACCTTC. Translated: CASSFSAGVTVGYGYTF.

The chain joins TRBV19 to TRBJ1-2, with 9 bases that match TRBD1. The CDR3 contains 15 residues. The junction had 7 bases not matched to a gene; V was cut back by 4 bases and J by 4 bases. CDR1 LNHDA and CDR2 SQIVND come from the germline V gene (reference sequence). The CDR3 nucleotides are TGTGCCAGTAGTACTAAAGGACAGGGGAGCTATGGCTACACCTTC. It codes for CASSTKGQGSYGYTF.

This chain links TRBV10-3 with TRBJ2-5; a weak D match, TRBD1 (5 bases). Germline values: CDR1 ENHRY, CDR2 SYGVKD. V lost 3 bases to trimming and J lost 5 bases, with 10 bases between them. The CDR3 extends over 13 amino acids. In nucleotides, the CDR3 is TGTGCCATCAGTGAATCAGGGCCGGAGACCCAGTACTTC. This translates into CAISESGPETQYF.

This chain connects TRBV7-2 to TRBJ1-5; D uncertain. Between the trimmed V and J ends, which lost 5 bases and 5 bases, there was a span of 10 bases. The CDR3 extends over 13 amino acids. From germline, CDR1 is SGHTA and CDR2 FQGNSA. The CDR3 DNA reads TGTGCCAGCAGCGTACGGCAGGATCAGCCCCAGCATTTT. Residues: CASSVRQDQPQHF.

In this sample, this clone turned up a few times. The chain is built from TRBV30 and TRBJ1-1; tentatively, D is TRBD1 (5 bases). Germline V lookup: CDR1 GTSNPN, CDR2 SVGIG (reference sequence). Trimming removed 3 bases at V and 1 base at J, with 24 bases between. This CDR3 region has 18 residues. The CDR3 loop reads CAWSLRLPVTEQNTEAFF. DNA for the CDR3: TGTGCCTGGAGCTTACGGCTCCCTGTGACAGAGCAGAACACTGAAGCTTTCTTT.

The genes are TRBV7-2 and TRBJ1-2; 12 positions match TRBD1. With 4 bases clipped from V and 8 bases from J, the junction kept 11 bases outside the gene matches. The length of the CDR3 is 16 residues. Germline CDR1 SGHTA, CDR2 FQGNSA. The CDR3: CASSSPGDRGLKGYTF. Here the CDR3 DNA reads TGTGCCAGCAGCTCTCCCGGGGACAGGGGGCTGAAAGGCTACACCTTC.

This clone was recorded a few times. The rearrangement links TRBV7-2 to TRBJ2-7; 8 bases are a match to TRBD1. From germline, CDR1 is SGHTA and CDR2 FQGNSA. The CDR3 is 15 amino acids. With 1 base clipped from V and 3 bases from J, the junction kept 5 bases outside the gene matches. This CDR3 reads CASSLVAGGNYEQYF. The CDR3 bases are TGTGCCAGCAGCTTAGTGGCAGGGGGCAACTACGAGCAGTACTTC.

The chain has TRBV9 and TRBJ1-5, with D perhaps TRBD1 (5 bases). Germline V lookup: CDR1 SGDLS, CDR2 YYNGEE. This CDR3 has 16 amino acids. V shed 5 bases and J shed 0 bases, with 15 bases lying between them. The CDR3 sequence is CASRSGGNDSNQPQHF. The CDR3 DNA follows: TGTGCCAGCAGGAGCGGGGGGAACGATAGCAATCAGCCCCAGCATTTT. The full variable domain, rest sourced from reference TRBV9 and TRBJ1-5, is DSGVTQTPKHLITATGQRVTLRCSPRSGDLSVYWYQQSLDQGLQFLIQYYNGEERAKGNILERFSAQQFPDLHSELNLSSLELGDSALYFCASRSGGNDSNQPQHFGDGTRLSIL.

The V gene is TRBV3-1 (or the pseudogene TRBV3-2), the J gene TRBJ2-6; D may be TRBD1 (6 bases). From germline, CDR1 is LGHDT and CDR2 YNNKEL (reference sequence). CDR3 size: 18 residues. Trimming stripped 1 base from V and 1 base from J, with 14 bases between. CDR3 residues: CASSQVTGTISGANVLTF. CDR3 DNA: TGTGCCAGCAGCCAAGTTACAGGGACAATATCTGGGGCCAACGTCCTGACTTTC.

This clone occurred once. The chain uses TRBV28 and TRBJ2-7; D gene uncertain. Trimming took 6 bases from V and 0 from J, leaving 12 bases between them. Germline CDR1 MDHEN, CDR2 SYDVKM. This CDR3 has 14 residues. Written as DNA, the CDR3 is TGTGCCAGCAGACCTTACAGCAGCTCCTACGAGCAGTACTTC. Translated: CASRPYSSSYEQYF.

In DNA, the CDR3 is TGTGCCAGCAGGCGCGGACAGGGCTACGAGCAGTACTTC. Protein: CASRRGQGYEQYF. The rearrangement links TRBV27 to TRBJ2-7, with 8 positions matching TRBD1. The CDR3 runs 13 residues. Germline CDR1 is MNHEY and CDR2 is SMNVEV (reference sequence). Trimming at V came to 6 bases and at J to 3 bases, leaving 4 bases not matched to a gene.